Listed below are T cell receptor beta chains from one sample, sequenced in a study of T-cell reconstitution after alpha-beta-depleted transplantation in children. TCRdb redid the calling of the PCR reads with MiXCR, one entry per CDR3 protein. The sample lists about 500,000 distinct CDR3 sequences, about 10% seen once, with approximately 14% in the top ten. Here the sequenced sample was PBMCs, mostly from graft donor cells, taken 180 days after TCRalphabeta/CD19-depleted stem cell transplant. Every receptor here comes from a female patient aged 2-9 years who had a stem cell transplant for aplastic anemia, so the T cells may come from the graft donor. CDR3s include the opening cysteine and the closing phenylalanine or tryptophan. A D gene is named only where the DNA matches it firmly. Some rows have no size entry. The others give once, few or many, or a class for an expanded clone.

DNA,CDR3,J,V,size,length,D
TGTGCCAGCAGCCCCTCCCGAGGGGGGGGTTATGGCTACACCTTC,CASSPSRGGGYGYTF,TRBJ1-2,TRBV11-2,NA,15,NA
TGTGCCAGCAGCAGACAGGGGGACCAGCCCCAGCATTTT,CASSRQGDQPQHF,TRBJ1-5,TRBV27,NA,13,TRBD1
TGTGCCAGCAGCGCCAGGAGCTCCTACGAGCAGTACTTC,CASSARSSYEQYF,TRBJ2-7,TRBV7-2,many,13,NA
TGTGCCAGCAGCTCCTGGGATTGGGTGGGCGCAGATACGCAGTATTTT,CASSSWDWVGADTQYF,TRBJ2-3,TRBV7-6,many,16,NA
TGTGCCAGCAGTCCGCGTGGGCGGGAGGGCCGAGGGGAGCTGTTTTTT,CASSPRGREGRGELFF,TRBJ2-2,TRBV12-3/TRBV12-4,few,16,TRBD2
TGCAGTGCTAGGAGCGGACTAGCGGGGGGCACCTACGAGCAGTACTTC,CSARSGLAGGTYEQYF,TRBJ2-7,TRBV20-1,many,16,TRBD2
TGCGCCAGCGGTACGGGACAGGTGACGGTGAACACTGAAGCTTTCTTT,CASGTGQVTVNTEAFF,TRBJ1-1,TRBV5-1,few,16,TRBD1
TGTGCCAGCAGTCCCTTTGGGGCAGGGAGTGAAAAACTGTTTTTT,CASSPFGAGSEKLFF,TRBJ1-4,TRBV6-1,NA,15,NA
TGTGCCAGCAGTCAGGGACAGGCCTATGGCTACACCTTC,CASSQGQAYGYTF,TRBJ1-2,TRBV28,many,13,TRBD1
TGTGCCAGCAGCCCCCGGGGGTGGGGCTGGGACACCATATATTTT,CASSPRGWGWDTIYF,TRBJ1-3,TRBV11-2,few,15,NA
TGTGCCTGGGTGAGACAGGGGGCTGACACCGGGGAGCTGTTTTTT,CAWVRQGADTGELFF,TRBJ2-2,TRBV30,NA,15,TRBD1
TGTGCCAGCAGCAAGGTGCTAGCGGGACCCCTGTTTTTT,CASSKVLAGPLFF,TRBJ2-2,TRBV7-8,many,13,TRBD2
TGTGCCAGCAGTTACTCGAGTAAGGGCCTCCCCGGGGAGCTGTTTTTT,CASSYSSKGLPGELFF,TRBJ2-2,TRBV6-5,few,16,NA
TGCGCCAGCAGCTCGCCGTGGACTAGCGGGAAAGCCTACGAGCAGTACTTC,CASSSPWTSGKAYEQYF,TRBJ2-7,TRBV5-1,many,17,TRBD2
TGTGCCAGCAGTTTTGGAGGAGATCAGCCCCAGCATTTT,CASSFGGDQPQHF,TRBJ1-5,TRBV12-3/TRBV12-4,many,13,NA
TGTGCCAGCAGCATTTACCTCGGACCCACCGGGGAGCTGTTTTTT,CASSIYLGPTGELFF,TRBJ2-2,TRBV9,few,15,NA
TGCGCCAGCAGCTTGAAGTCTACAGGGGGCGCGGGAGGAGCTTTCTTT,CASSLKSTGGAGGAFF,TRBJ1-1,TRBV5-1,NA,16,TRBD1
TGTGCCAGCAGTCCTCGGCAGGGGGAGAACACCGGGGAGCTGTTTTTT,CASSPRQGENTGELFF,TRBJ2-2,TRBV12-3/TRBV12-4,few,16,TRBD1
TGTGCCAGCAGTTTTTGGCGTCGGCAGGCCCAAGAGACCCAGTACTTC,CASSFWRRQAQETQYF,TRBJ2-5,TRBV28,few,16,NA
TGTGCCAGCAGTTCACCCCCGACCTACAATGAGCAGTTCTTC,CASSSPPTYNEQFF,TRBJ2-1,TRBV12-3/TRBV12-4,few,14,NA
TGTGCCAGCAGCTGGACTAGCGGGAGCCCAGGGACCGGGGAGCTGTTTTTT,CASSWTSGSPGTGELFF,TRBJ2-2,TRBV11-2,NA,17,TRBD2
TGTGCCAGCAGAGCGACAGGGCCGAATGAAAAACTGTTTTTT,CASRATGPNEKLFF,TRBJ1-4,TRBV2,few,14,TRBD1
TGTGCCAGCAGTCTGATTCCAGCGGGAGGTAATGAGCAGTTCTTC,CASSLIPAGGNEQFF,TRBJ2-1,TRBV27,many,15,TRBD2
TGTGCCAGCTGGCCCGAGCGGGATGGTATCGGGGAGCTGTTTTTT,CASWPERDGIGELFF,TRBJ2-2,TRBV6-1,few,15,TRBD2